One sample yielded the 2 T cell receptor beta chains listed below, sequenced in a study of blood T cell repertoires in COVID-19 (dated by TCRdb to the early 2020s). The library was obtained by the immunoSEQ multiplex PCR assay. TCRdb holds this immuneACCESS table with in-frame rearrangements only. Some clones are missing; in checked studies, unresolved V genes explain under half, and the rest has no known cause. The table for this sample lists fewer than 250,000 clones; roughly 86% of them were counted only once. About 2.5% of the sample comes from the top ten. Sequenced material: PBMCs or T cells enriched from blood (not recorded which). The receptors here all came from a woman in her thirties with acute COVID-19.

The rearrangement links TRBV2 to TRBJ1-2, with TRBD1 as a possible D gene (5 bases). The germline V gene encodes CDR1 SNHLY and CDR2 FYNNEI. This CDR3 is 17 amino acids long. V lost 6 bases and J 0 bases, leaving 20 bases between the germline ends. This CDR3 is CASSSGTGGIANYGYTF. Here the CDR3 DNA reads TGTGCCAGCAGCTCAGGGACTGGGGGTATAGCTAACTATGGCTACACCTTC.

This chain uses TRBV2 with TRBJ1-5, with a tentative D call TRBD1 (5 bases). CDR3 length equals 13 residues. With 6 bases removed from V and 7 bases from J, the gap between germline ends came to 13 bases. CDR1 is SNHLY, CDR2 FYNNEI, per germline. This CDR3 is CASSRVLGQPQHF. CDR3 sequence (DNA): TGTGCCAGCAGCAGGGTGTTAGGGCAGCCCCAGCATTTT.